Following are 3 T cell receptor beta chains from one sample sequenced in a study of early T cells in non-severe SARS-CoV-2 infection. TCRdb analysed the 5' RACE reads with MiXCR anew, one entry per CDR3 protein. The top ten clones hold around a tenth of a sample with just over 9,000 distinct CDR3 sequences, roughly 5% of them seen once. The sequenced sample consisted of whole blood. These receptors were taken from an adult who was a healthcare worker with PCR-confirmed SARS-CoV-2 infection or an uninfected control (not recorded which).

By proportion, this clonotype is medium-sized. The chain has TRBV28 and TRBJ2-1; the match to TRBD2 covers 7 bases. The CDR3 is made up of 15 amino acids. CDR1 is MDHEN, CDR2 SYDVKM, per germline. V trimming: 5 bases; J trimming: 7 bases; junction bases outside the gene matches: 11. This chain's CDR3 is CASSGLAAGDNEQFF. As DNA, the CDR3 is TGTGCCAGCAGTGGACTTGCGGCGGGAGATAATGAGCAGTTCTTC.

This clonotype is termed medium-sized (0.01 to 0.1%). The CDR3 region has the DNA TGTGCCAGCAGTGAGGGACCGCTCTACGAGCAGTACTTC. Amino acids: CASSEGPLYEQYF. The rearrangement links TRBV28 to TRBJ2-7; D might be TRBD1 or TRBD2, each matching 5 bases. Germline V gives CDR1 MDHEN, CDR2 SYDVKM. The CDR3 is made up of 13 amino acids. With 5 bases removed from V and 3 bases from J, the gap between germline ends came to 11 bases.

This clonotype was detected ten times or more. V gene TRBV19 combines with J gene TRBJ2-3; D is possibly TRBD1 or TRBD2 (5 bases each). There are 14 residues in the CDR3. Between the trimmed V and J ends, which lost 6 bases and 2 bases, there was a span of 12 bases. Germline CDR1 reads LNHDA; CDR2 reads SQIVND (reference sequence). As DNA, the CDR3 is TGTGCCAGTAGGCAGGGACCCAACACAGATACGCAGTATTTT. Translating it yields CASRQGPNTDTQYF. The whole variable domain, remainder taken from reference TRBV19 and TRBJ2-3, is DGGITQSPKYLFRKEGQNVTLSCEQNLNHDAMYWYRQDPGQGLRLIYYSQIVNDFQKGDIAEGYSVSREKKESFPLTVTSAQKNPTAFYLCASRQGPNTDTQYFGPGTRLTVL.